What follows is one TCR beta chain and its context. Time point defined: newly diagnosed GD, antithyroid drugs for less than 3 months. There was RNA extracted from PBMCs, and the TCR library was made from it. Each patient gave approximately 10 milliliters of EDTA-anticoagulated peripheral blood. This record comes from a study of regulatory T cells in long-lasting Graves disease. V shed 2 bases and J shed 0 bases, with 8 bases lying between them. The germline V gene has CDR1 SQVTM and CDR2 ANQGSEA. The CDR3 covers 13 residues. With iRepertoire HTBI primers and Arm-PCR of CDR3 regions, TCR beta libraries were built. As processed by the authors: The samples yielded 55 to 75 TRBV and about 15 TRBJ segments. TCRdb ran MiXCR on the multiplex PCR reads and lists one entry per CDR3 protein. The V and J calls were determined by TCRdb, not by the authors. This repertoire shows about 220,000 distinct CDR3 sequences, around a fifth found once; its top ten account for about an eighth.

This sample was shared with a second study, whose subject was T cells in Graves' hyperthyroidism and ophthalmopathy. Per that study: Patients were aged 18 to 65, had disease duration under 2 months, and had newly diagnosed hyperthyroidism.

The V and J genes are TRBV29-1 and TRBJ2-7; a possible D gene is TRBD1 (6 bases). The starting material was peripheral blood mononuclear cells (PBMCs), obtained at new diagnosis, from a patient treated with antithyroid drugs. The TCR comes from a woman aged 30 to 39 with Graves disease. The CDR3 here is CSVERTASYEQYF. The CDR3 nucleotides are TGCAGCGTTGAAAGGACAGCCTCCTACGAGCAGTACTTC.